This T cell receptor beta chain was profiled in a study of T cells in Graves' hyperthyroidism and ophthalmopathy (dated 2019 in TCRdb). The study in broad terms: Peripheral blood was collected at initial diagnosis, before any treatment. To identify distinguishing TCR V-J signatures, a discovery cohort of 95 to 100 patients was used, comprising 40 to 45 with Graves' ophthalmopathy and around 57 with stable Graves' hyperthyroidism. The 100 or so discovery patients were divided at random into training and test sets in a 7:3 ratio. In addition, the study compared T-cell repertoires in thyroid tissue and in blood from a handful of Graves' hyperthyroidism patients. Once sampling was done, hyperthyroidism patients were given methimazole at a starting dose of 30 mg daily, whereas ophthalmopathy patients were given high-dose intravenous methylprednisolone. According to the paper, TCR Vbeta CDR3 sequencing was carried out on 120 to 150 peripheral blood samples, which came from over 40 ophthalmopathy, 75 or so hyperthyroidism and some 17 progressor patients. Prospective prediction of ophthalmopathy was tested in an independent validation cohort consisting of some 19 hyperthyroidism patients and 15 to 17 patients who later progressed to ophthalmopathy.

The CDR3 runs 15 residues from the cysteine to the phenylalanine. The entry retains the CDR3 DNA only, 45 bases that are in frame from base 1. CDR1 LGHDT and CDR2 YNNKEL were looked up in the germline V gene (reference sequence). A distance of 19 bases separates the germline ends of V and J, which lose 6 bases and 5 bases respectively. What the research found in general, with its limitations: Most expanded thyroid clonotypes (frequency above 0.001) were also detected in blood, a finding suggesting that blood repertoires may reflect thyroid immune responses. A 13 V-J signature model separated ophthalmopathy from stable hyperthyroidism, with roughly 88% sensitivity and roughly 81% specificity in cross-validation and 80%/75% in testing. Sample size was not statistically predetermined, and blinding of investigators to group allocation was not performed. In validation, the model predicted progression to ophthalmopathy a median of about 6 months before onset, with roughly 70% sensitivity and about 72% specificity.

With respect to this clonotype: Its antigen is still unknown. Base qualities are not at hand, and no much larger clone is one base apart.

TCR beta CDR3 regions were amplified from RNA transcripts. The first round of RT-PCR for the TCR CDR3 was performed with the HTBI primer set and the Qiagen OneStep RT-PCR kit. Libraries were constructed in a second round of multiplex PCR, after which size selection and purification were carried out. The libraries were sequenced on an Illumina HiSeq2000 using paired-end 100 bp reads. Turning to the authors' computational methods: SOAPnuke was used to process the raw data, throwing out any read that contained adapters or uncalled bases, had a mean Phred below 15, or lacked an exact constant-primer or identifier match. COPE v1.2.5 was used to merge the high-quality paired reads, and each unique nucleotide sequence was defined as a clonotype. MiTCR v1.1 was used to align the clonotypes against IMGT TRBV, TRBD and TRBJ reference segments. The analysis was restricted to V-J combinations with a frequency above 0.0001, which together covered 99.2% of the repertoires. A TCS score was defined as the ratio between F50 (clonal expansion) and ExV (chaos), using BLOSUM62-based TCRdist between CDR3 peptides within each V-J. Welch's t-statistics and random forest reduced several hundred V-J features to roughly 13, which were used in a naive Bayes classifier (R e1071). The similarity between thyroid and blood repertoires was quantified using the Morisita-Horn index. Using fastp trimming at Q25 and MiXCR clonotype assembly, TCRdb reanalyzed the public sequencing data and kept in-frame beta chains. Rows are combined by CDR3 protein, so each entry shows the most common genes and DNA. The V and J calls and clone size are TCRdb's, not the authors'. Across this sample there are around 720,000 distinct CDR3 sequences, with 35% seen only once. Clones ranked in the top ten supply roughly 31% of the sample.

Stable Graves' hyperthyroidism was defined as no progression to ophthalmopathy during 18 months of follow-up. The hyperthyroidism patients were between 18 and 65 years old and newly diagnosed, with a disease duration of less than 2 months. Patients with uncontrolled infections, other autoimmune diseases, pregnancy or lactation were excluded. Diagnoses were established on the basis of clinical symptoms, serum thyroxine and TRAb, thyroid ultrasound, and orbital computed tomography. PBMCs were separated from roughly 10 ml of fresh peripheral blood using Ficoll-Paque density gradient centrifugation. Total RNA was extracted using Trizol reagent, and RNA quality was assessed on an Agilent 2100 Bioanalyzer.

The TCR originated in a woman in her thirties or forties with Graves' hyperthyroidism. The sample comprised blood. Recombination joined TRBV3-1 with TRBJ1-1, with the D gene not confidently named. The nucleotide sequence is given as TGTGCCAGCAGTCCCCACGAACCTTCGGGTACTGAAGCTTTCTTT. Its translation reads: CASSPHEPSGTEAFF.